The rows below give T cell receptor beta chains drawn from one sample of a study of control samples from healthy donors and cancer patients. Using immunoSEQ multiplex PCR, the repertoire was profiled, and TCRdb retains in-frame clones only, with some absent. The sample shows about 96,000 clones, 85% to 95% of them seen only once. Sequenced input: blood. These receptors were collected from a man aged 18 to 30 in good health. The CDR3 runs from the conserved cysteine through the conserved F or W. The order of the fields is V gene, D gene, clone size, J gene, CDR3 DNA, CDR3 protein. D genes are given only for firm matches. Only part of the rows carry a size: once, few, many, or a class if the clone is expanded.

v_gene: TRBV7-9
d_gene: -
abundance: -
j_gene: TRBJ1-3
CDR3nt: TGTGCCAGCACCCCCAGCGGTGGAAACACCATATATTTT
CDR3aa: CASTPSGGNTIYF

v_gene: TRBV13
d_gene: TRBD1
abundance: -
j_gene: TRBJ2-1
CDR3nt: TGTGCCAGCAGCTCCAGGACAGGGGCCAACAATGAGCAGTTCTTC
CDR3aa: CASSSRTGANNEQFF

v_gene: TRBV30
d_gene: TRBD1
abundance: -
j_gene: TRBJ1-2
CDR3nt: TGTGCCTGGAGTGTAGGGGGCGGCTACACCTTC
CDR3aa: CAWSVGGGYTF

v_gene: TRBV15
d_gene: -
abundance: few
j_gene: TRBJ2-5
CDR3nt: TGTGCCACCAGCAGAGAGTTGGCAGGCACCGGCCAAGAGACCCAGTACTTC
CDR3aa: CATSRELAGTGQETQYF

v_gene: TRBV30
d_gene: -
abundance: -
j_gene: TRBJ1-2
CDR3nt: TGTGCCTGGAGTGGAACATCACAGGGTTACACCTTC
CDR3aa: CAWSGTSQGYTF

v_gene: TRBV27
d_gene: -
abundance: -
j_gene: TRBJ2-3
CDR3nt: TGTGCCAGCAGTTTATCGGTACTAGATACGCAGTATTTT
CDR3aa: CASSLSVLDTQYF

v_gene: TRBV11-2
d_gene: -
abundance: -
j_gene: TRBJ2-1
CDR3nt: TGTGCCAGCAGCTTAAGCGGGCGCAATGAGCAGTTCTTC
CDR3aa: CASSLSGRNEQFF

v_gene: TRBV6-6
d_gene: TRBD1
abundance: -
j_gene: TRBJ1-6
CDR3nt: TGTGCCAGCAGTCACAGGGGGTCTAATTCACCCCTCCACTTT
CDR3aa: CASSHRGSNSPLHF

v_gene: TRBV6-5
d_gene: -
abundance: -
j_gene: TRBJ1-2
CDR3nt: TGTGCCAGCAGCCTAAACAGAGATGGCTACACCTTC
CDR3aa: CASSLNRDGYTF

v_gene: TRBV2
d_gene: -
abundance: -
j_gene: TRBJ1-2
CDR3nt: TGTGCCAGCAGTGGGACAGTCTATGGCTACACCTTC
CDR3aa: CASSGTVYGYTF

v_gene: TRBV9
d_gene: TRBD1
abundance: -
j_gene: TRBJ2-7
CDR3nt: TGTGCCAGCAGCGTCGCACCGGACAGGGACTCCTACGAGCAGTACTTC
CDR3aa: CASSVAPDRDSYEQYF

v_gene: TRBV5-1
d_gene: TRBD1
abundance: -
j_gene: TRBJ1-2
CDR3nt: TGCGCCAGCAGCATCCTACAGGGGCGTCACTATGGCTACACCTTC
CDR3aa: CASSILQGRHYGYTF

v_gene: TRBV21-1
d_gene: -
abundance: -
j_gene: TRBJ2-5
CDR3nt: TGTGCCAGCAGCAAAGAGGTATCCAAGAGGGTCGTCAAAGTGACCCAGTACTTC
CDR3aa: CASSKEVSKRVVKVTQYF

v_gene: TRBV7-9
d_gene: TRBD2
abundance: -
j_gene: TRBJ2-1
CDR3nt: TGTGCCAGCAGCTTATCTAGAAGCGGGATTCACAATGAGCAGTTCTTC
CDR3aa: CASSLSRSGIHNEQFF

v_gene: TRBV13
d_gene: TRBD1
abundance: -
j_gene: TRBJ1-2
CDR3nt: TGTGCCAGCAGCTTCGGACAGGGAAGTTTTTATGGCTACACCTTC
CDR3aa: CASSFGQGSFYGYTF

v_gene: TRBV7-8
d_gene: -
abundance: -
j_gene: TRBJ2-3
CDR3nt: TGTGCCAGCAATCCAGCGGAATGGGATACGCAGTATTTT
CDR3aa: CASNPAEWDTQYF

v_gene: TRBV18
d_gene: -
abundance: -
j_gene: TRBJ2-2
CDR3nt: TGTGCCAGCTCACCACAGCAACTAACTAACACCGGGGAGCTGTTTTTT
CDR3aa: CASSPQQLTNTGELFF

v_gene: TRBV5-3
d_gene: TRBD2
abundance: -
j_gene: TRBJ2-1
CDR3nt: TGTGCCAGAAGCCCGGGACTAGCGGGAGGACCTAGGGGGAATGAGCAGTTCTTC
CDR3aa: CARSPGLAGGPRGNEQFF

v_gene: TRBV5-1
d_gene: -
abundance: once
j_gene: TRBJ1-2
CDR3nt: TGCGCCAGCAGCTTGGTCGGGGGTCAAACTAATGGCTACACCTTC
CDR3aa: CASSLVGGQTNGYTF

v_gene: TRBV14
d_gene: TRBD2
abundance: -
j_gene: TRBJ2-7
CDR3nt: TGTGCCAGCAGCCAACTACTAGCGAAATCCTACGAGCAGTACTTC
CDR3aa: CASSQLLAKSYEQYF

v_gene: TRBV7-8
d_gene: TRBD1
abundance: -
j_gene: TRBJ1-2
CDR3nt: TGTGCCAGCAGCCCCGGGACAGCTTTCTATGGCTACACCTTC
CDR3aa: CASSPGTAFYGYTF

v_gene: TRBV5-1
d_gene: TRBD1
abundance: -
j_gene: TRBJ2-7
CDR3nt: TGCGCCAGCAGCTTCGGACAGGGGTCCTACGAGCAGTACTTC
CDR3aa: CASSFGQGSYEQYF

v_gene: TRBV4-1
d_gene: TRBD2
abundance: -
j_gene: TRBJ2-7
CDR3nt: TGCGCCAGCAGCCGCGGGGCTAGCGGGGCCTACGAGCAGCACTTC
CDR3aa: CASSRGASGAYEQHF

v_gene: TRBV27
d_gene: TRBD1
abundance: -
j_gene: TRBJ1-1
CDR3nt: TGTGCCAGCAGTCCCCCGGGACAGCCCATGAACACTGAAGCTTTCTTT
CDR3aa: CASSPPGQPMNTEAFF

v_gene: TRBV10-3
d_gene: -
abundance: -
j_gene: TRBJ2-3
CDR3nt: TGTGCCATCAGTGAGCTCGCCATCACAGATACGCAGTATTTT
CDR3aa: CAISELAITDTQYF

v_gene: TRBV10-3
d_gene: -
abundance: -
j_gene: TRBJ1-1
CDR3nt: TGTGCCATCAGTGAGTCGACAGGGAACACTGAAGCTTTCTTT
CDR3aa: CAISESTGNTEAFF

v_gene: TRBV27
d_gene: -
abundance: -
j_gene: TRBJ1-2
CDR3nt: TGTGCCAGCAGTTTAATGGGCCACCAAAACTATGGCTACACCTTC
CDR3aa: CASSLMGHQNYGYTF

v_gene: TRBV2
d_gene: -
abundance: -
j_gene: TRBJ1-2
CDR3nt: TGTGCCAGCAGGGTACAGACTAACTATGGCTACACCTTC
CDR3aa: CASRVQTNYGYTF

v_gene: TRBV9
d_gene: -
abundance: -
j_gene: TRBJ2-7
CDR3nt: TGTGCCAGCAGCGTAGGAGTTAGCGAAACCTACGAGCAGTACTTC
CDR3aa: CASSVGVSETYEQYF

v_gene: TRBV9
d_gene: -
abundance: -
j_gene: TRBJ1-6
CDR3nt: TGTGCCAGCAGCGCGTCAGCCTCCCCAGTACCCCTCCACTTT
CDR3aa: CASSASASPVPLHF

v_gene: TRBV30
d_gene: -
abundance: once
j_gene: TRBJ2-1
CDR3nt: TGTGCCTGGAGTGTACTCTCCGACAATGAGCAGTTCTTC
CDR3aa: CAWSVLSDNEQFF

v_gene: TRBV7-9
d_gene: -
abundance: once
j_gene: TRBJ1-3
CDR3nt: TGTGCCAGCAGTTTCCCCGTTCGGGAACCCTCTGGAAACACCATATATTTT
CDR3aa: CASSFPVREPSGNTIYF

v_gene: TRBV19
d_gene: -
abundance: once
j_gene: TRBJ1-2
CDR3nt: TGTGCCAGTAGCCGCATCGAGGGAGGGCGCTATGGCTACACCTTC
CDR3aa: CASSRIEGGRYGYTF

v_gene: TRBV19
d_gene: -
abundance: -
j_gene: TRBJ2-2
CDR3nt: TGTGCCAGTAGTATTGGGGTAACCGGGGAGCTGTTTTTT
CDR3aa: CASSIGVTGELFF